This T cell receptor (beta chain) was obtained from a study of blood T cell repertoires in COVID-19. Study background: COVID-19 samples collected from the United States, Italy and Spain covered acute and convalescent phases.

Original methodology: Reference gene primers were amplified, and this amplification served to estimate nucleated cell counts. Generated by immunoSEQ multiplex PCR, the TCRdb table keeps only in-frame clones and is missing some. The V and J calls and clone size are taken from that table; D and trimming were inferred from the DNA. Counted here are 300,000 to 400,000 clones, around nine tenths occurring once; the ten biggest clones make up 3% to 4%. Germline V gene lookup returns CDR1 SGHDT and CDR2 YYEEEE. V was pared by 3 bases and J by 0 bases, with 13 bases between. The CDR3 is made up of 17 amino acids.

Sequencing was carried out using peripheral blood. The receptor's source is a woman aged 18-30 years who had recovered from COVID-19. The J gene is TRBJ2-6, the V gene TRBV5-6; no firm D call. This CDR3 reads CASSWAPVTSGANVLTF. The CDR3 region has the DNA TGTGCCAGCAGCTGGGCTCCCGTTACCTCTGGGGCCAACGTCCTGACTTTC.